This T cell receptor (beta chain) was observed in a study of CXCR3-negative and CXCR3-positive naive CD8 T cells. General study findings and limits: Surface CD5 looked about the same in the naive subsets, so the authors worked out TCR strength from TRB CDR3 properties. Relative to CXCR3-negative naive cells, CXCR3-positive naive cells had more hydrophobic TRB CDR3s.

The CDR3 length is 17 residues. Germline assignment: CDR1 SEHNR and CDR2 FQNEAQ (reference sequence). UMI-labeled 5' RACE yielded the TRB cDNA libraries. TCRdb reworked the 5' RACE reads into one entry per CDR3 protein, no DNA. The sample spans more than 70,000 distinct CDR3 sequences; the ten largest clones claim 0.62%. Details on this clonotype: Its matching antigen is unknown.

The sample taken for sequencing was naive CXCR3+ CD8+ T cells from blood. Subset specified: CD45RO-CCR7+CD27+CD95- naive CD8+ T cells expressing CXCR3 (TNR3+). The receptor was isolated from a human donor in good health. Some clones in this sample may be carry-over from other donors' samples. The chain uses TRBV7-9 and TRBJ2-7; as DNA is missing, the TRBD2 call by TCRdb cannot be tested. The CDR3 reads CASSSRREAGTTYEQYF.